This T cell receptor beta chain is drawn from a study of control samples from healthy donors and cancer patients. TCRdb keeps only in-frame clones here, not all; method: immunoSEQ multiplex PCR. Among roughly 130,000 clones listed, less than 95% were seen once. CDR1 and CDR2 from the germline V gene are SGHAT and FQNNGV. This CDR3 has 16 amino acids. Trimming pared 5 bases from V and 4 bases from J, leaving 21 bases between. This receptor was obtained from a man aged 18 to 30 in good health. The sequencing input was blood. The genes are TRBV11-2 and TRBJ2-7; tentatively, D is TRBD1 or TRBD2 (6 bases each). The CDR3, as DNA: TGTGCCAGCAGCCCTATCAAGGGACACGGGACTTACGAGCAGTACTTC. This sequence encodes CASSPIKGHGTYEQYF.